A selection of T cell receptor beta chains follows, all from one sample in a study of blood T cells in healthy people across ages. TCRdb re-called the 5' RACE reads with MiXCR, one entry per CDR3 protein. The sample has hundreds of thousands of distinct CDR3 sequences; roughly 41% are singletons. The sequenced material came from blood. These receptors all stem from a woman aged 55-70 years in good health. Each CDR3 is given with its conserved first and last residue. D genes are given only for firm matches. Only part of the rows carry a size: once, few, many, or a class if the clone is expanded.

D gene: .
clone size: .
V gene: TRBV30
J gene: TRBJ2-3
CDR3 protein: CGWGVTDTQYF
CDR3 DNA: TGTGGTTGGGGGGTCACAGATACGCAGTATTTT

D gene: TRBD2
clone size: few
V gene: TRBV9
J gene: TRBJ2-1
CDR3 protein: CASSPAASGRVEQFF
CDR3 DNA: TGTGCCAGCAGCCCAGCGGCTAGCGGGAGAGTTGAGCAGTTCTTC

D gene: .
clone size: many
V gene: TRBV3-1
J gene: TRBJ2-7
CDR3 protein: CASSQEGAYEQYF
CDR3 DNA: TGTGCCAGCAGCCAAGAGGGGGCCTACGAGCAGTACTTC

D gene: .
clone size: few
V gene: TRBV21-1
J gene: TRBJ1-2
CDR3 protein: CASRDRVSYGYTF
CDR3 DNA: TGTGCCAGTAGAGACAGGGTTTCCTATGGCTACACCTTC

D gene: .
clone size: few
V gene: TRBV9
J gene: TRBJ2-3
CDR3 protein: CTSGGGHNRGTDTQYF
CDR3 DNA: TGTACCAGCGGAGGGGGGCACAACAGGGGCACAGATACGCAGTATTTT

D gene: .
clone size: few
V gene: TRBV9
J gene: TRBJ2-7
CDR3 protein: CASSVEVQSNEQYF
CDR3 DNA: TGTGCCAGCAGCGTAGAGGTACAGAGCAACGAGCAGTACTTC

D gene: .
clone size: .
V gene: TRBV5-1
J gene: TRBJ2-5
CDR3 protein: CASSLGQLRQETQYF
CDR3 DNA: TGCGCCAGCAGCTTGGGACAGCTACGCCAAGAGACCCAGTACTTC

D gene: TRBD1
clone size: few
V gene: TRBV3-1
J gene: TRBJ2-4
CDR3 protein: CASSPVGQDGDIQYF
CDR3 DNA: TGTGCCAGCAGCCCGGTGGGACAGGATGGGGACATTCAGTACTTC

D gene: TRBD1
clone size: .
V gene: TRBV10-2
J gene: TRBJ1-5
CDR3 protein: CASRGTGTVGNQPQHF
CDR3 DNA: TGCGCCAGCAGGGGGACAGGGACAGTGGGCAATCAGCCCCAGCATTTT

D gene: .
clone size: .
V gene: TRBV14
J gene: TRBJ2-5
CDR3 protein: CVSSPTLGESETQYF
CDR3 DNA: TGTGTCAGCAGCCCAACCTTGGGGGAGAGTGAGACCCAGTACTTC

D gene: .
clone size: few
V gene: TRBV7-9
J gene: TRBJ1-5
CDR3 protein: CASSRTVSDQPQHF
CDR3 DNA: TGTGCCAGCAGCCGGACAGTTTCGGATCAGCCCCAGCATTTT

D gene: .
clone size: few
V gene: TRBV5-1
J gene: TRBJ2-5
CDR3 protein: CASSLIYGGRGETQYF
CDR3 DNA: TGCGCCAGCAGCTTGATTTACGGGGGGCGGGGAGAGACCCAGTACTTC

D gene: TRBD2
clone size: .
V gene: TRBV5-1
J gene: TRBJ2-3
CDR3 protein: CASSPLAGADGGDTQYF
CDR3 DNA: TGCGCCAGCAGCCCACTAGCGGGGGCGGACGGCGGAGATACGCAGTATTTT

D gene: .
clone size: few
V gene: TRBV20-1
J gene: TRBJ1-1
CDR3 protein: CSARQDMNTEAFF
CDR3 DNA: TGCAGTGCTAGACAGGATATGAACACTGAAGCTTTCTTT

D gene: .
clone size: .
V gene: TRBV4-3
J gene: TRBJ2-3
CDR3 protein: CASSQGVGTDTQYF
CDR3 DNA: TGCGCCAGCAGCCAGGGGGTGGGGACAGATACGCAGTATTTT

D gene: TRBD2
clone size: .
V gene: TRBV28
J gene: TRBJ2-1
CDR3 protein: CASSPTGGPDNEQFF
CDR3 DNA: TGTGCCAGCAGCCCAACGGGGGGGCCTGACAATGAGCAGTTCTTC

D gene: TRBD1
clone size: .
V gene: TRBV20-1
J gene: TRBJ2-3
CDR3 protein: CSAQTRTGSADTQYF
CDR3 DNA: TGCAGTGCCCAGACCCGGACAGGGAGTGCGGATACGCAGTATTTT

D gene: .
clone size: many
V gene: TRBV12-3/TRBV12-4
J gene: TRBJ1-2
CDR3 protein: CASSLAAVSNYGYTF
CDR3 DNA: TGTGCCAGCAGTTTAGCCGCGGTTTCTAACTATGGCTACACCTTC

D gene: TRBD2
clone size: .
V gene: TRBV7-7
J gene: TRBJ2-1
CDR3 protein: CASSLSAGTSGTGEQFF
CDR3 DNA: TGTGCCAGCAGCTTATCGGCCGGGACTAGCGGGACCGGTGAGCAGTTCTTC

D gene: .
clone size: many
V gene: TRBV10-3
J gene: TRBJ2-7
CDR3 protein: CAISESSDSYEQYF
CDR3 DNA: TGTGCCATCAGTGAGTCCTCAGACTCCTACGAGCAGTACTTC

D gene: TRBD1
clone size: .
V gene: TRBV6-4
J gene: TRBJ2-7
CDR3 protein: CAIFTGTASSYEQYF
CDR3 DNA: TGTGCCATCTTTACCGGGACAGCAAGCTCCTACGAGCAGTACTTC

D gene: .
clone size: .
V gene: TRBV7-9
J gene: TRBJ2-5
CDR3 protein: CASSLGQAEETQYF
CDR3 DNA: TGTGCCAGCAGCTTAGGACAGGCCGAAGAGACCCAGTACTTC

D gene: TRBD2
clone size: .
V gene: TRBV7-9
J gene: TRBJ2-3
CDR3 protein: CAGRNGLAGDTQYF
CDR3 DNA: TGTGCCGGCAGGAACGGACTAGCAGGCGATACGCAGTATTTT

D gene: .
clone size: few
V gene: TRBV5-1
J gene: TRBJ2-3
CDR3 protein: CASSLASVGTDTQYF
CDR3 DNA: TGCGCCAGCAGCTTGGCCTCGGTCGGCACAGATACGCAGTATTTT

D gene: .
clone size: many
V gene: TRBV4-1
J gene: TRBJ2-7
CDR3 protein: CASSQLVGGDEQYF
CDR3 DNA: TGCGCCAGCAGCCAGTTGGTCGGAGGGGACGAGCAGTACTTC

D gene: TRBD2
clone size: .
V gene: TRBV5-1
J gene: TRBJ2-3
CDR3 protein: CASSLGVSGNTDTQYF
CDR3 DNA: TGCGCCAGCAGCTTGGGAGTTAGCGGGAACACAGATACGCAGTATTTT

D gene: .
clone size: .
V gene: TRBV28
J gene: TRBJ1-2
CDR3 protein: CASSLKIIGVEDYGYTF
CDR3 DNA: TGTGCCAGCAGTTTGAAAATTATTGGGGTGGAGGACTATGGCTACACCTTC

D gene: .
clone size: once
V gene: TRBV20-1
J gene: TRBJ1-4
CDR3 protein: CSARGETNEKLFF
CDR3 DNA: TGCAGTGCGCGGGGGGAAACTAATGAAAAACTGTTTTTT

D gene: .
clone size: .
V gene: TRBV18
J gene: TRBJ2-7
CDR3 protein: CASSVQGSNEQYF
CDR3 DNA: TGTGCCAGCTCTGTTCAGGGGTCCAACGAGCAGTACTTC

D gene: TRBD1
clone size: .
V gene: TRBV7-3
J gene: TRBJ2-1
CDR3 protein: CASSLTGGTGVRNEQFF
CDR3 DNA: TGTGCCAGCAGCTTAACGGGCGGGACAGGGGTTCGGAATGAGCAGTTCTTC

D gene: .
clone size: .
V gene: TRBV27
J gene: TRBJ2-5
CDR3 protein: CASSLWGPVGETQYF
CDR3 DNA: TGTGCCAGCAGTTTATGGGGTCCGGTTGGAGAGACCCAGTACTTC

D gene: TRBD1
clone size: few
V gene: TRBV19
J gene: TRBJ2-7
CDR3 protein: CASRGQGAYEQYF
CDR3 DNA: TGTGCCAGTAGGGGCCAGGGGGCCTACGAGCAGTACTTC

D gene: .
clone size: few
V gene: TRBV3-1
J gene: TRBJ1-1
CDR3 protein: CASSLMGRVETEAFF
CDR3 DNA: TGTGCCAGCAGCCTGATGGGCAGGGTTGAGACTGAAGCTTTCTTT

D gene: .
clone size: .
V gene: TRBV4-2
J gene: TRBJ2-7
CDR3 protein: CASTSGAGSSYEQYF
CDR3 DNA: TGTGCCAGCACCAGCGGTGCGGGGAGCTCCTACGAGCAGTACTTC

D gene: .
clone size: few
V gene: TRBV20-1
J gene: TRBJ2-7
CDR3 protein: CSARLGSREQYF
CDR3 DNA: TGCAGTGCTAGACTAGGATCCCGCGAGCAGTACTTC

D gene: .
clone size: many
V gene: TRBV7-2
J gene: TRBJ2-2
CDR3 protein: CASSLEWSGGELFF
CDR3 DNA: TGTGCCAGCAGCTTAGAGTGGAGCGGCGGGGAGCTGTTTTTT

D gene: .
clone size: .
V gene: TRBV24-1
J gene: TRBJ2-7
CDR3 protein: CATSDFSASGGQGEQYF
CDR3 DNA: TGTGCCACCAGTGATTTTTCTGCGAGCGGCGGTCAAGGCGAGCAGTACTTC

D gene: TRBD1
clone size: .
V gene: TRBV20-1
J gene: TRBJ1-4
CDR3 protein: CSARRPGTGNEKLFF
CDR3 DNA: TGCAGTGCTAGACGTCCCGGGACAGGGAACGAAAAACTGTTTTTT

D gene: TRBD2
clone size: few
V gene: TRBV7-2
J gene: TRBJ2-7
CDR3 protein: CASSPQQGSGRVYEQYF
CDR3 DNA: TGTGCCAGCAGCCCTCAACAGGGGAGCGGGAGGGTGTACGAGCAGTACTTC

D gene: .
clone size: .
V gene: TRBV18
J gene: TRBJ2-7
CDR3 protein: CASSPPRAGAYYNEQYF
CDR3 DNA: TGTGCCAGCTCACCACCGAGGGCGGGGGCCTACTACAATGAGCAGTACTTC

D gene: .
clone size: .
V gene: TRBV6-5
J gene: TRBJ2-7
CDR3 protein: CASRPPGGGGHEQYF
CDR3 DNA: TGTGCCAGCAGACCCCCTGGGGGAGGGGGCCACGAGCAGTACTTC

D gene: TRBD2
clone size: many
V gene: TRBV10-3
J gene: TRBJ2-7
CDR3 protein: CAISEGVAGGREQYF
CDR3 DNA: TGTGCCATCAGTGAAGGGGTAGCGGGGGGGCGCGAGCAGTACTTC

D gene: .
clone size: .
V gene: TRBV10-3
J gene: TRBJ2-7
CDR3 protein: CAISGASASYEQYF
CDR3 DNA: TGTGCCATCAGTGGAGCTAGCGCCTCCTACGAGCAGTACTTC

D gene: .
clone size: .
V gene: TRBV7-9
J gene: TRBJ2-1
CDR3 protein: CASSLGYNGQFF
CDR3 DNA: TGTGCCAGCAGCTTGGGCTACAATGGGCAGTTCTTC

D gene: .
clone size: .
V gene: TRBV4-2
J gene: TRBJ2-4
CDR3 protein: CTSSQAHLEQYF
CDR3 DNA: TGTACCAGCAGCCAAGCACACCTGGAGCAGTACTTC

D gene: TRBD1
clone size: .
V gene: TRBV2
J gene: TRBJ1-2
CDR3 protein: CASSADRGPNYGYTF
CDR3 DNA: TGTGCCAGCAGTGCTGACAGGGGGCCGAACTATGGCTACACCTTC

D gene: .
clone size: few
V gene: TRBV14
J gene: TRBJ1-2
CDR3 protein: CASSQGPGGYTF
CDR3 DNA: TGTGCCAGCAGCCAAGGTCCGGGCGGCTACACCTTC

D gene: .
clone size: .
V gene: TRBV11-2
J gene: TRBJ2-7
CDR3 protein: CASSFSIADSSPTYEQYF
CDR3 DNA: TGTGCCAGCAGCTTTTCAATAGCGGACTCTTCCCCCACCTACGAGCAGTACTTC

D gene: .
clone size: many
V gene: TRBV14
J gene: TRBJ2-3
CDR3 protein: CASSLLGSRTDTQYF
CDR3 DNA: TGTGCCAGCAGCCTATTAGGCAGTCGGACAGATACGCAGTATTTT

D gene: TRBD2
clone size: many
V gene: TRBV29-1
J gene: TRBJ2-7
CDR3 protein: CSVLTSGGPYEQYF
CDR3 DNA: TGCAGCGTTCTAACTAGCGGGGGACCCTACGAGCAGTACTTC

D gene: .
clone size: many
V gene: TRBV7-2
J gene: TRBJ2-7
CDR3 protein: CASSLIRVQRYEQYF
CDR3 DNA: TGTGCCAGCAGCTTAATTCGGGTCCAGCGCTACGAGCAGTACTTC

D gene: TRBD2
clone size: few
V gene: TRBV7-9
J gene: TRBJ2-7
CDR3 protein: CASSLGGGSGYEQYF
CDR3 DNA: TGTGCCAGCAGCTTAGGGGGCGGGAGTGGTTACGAGCAGTACTTC

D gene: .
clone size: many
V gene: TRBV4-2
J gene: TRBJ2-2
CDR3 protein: CASSPGNTGELFF
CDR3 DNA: TGTGCCAGCAGCCCTGGGAACACCGGGGAGCTGTTTTTT